This T cell receptor beta chain comes out of a study of long-term antiretroviral therapy in people with HIV. Across the whole study: Sampling started about a decade before the 2015 immediate-ART recommendation.

CDR1 and CDR2 (germline): SGDLS, YYNGEE. V was pared by 1 base and J by 2 bases, with 11 bases of the junction left unmatched. The CDR3 runs to 20 residues. Treatment for all HIV-infected participants took place in the United States. Each sample contained roughly 0.9-10 million cryopreserved PBMC, thawed before DNA extraction. Survey-level resolution applied to immunoSEQ assay v3.0. This table comes from immunoSEQ multiplex PCR, and its TCRdb copy is limited to in-frame clones, with some not included. The data contain some 28,000 clones, more than 90% of them singletons. The sample consisted of unsorted PBMCs, taken roughly 6.2 years after starting antiretroviral therapy. This chain connects TRBV9 to TRBJ2-2, with 13 bases identical to TRBD2. The sequence was collected from a man between 25 and 39 years old with HIV. The CDR3 DNA follows: TGTGCCAGCAGCGTAAAGGGTGGGACTAGCGGGAAAACAAACACCGGGGAGCTGTTTTTT. Amino acids: CASSVKGGTSGKTNTGELFF.